The rows below give T cell receptor beta chains drawn from one sample of a study of cytomegalovirus exposure and HLA in healthy donors. Profiled with immunoSEQ multiplex PCR; TCRdb holds only in-frame clones, not every one. The top ten hold roughly 1.3% of the sample, which has about 140,000 clones, 73% seen once. Sequencing input: PBMCs. All receptors derive from a woman in her 40s in good health and CMV-seronegative. Both conserved end residues are part of each CDR3.

j_call v_call cdr3_aa
TRBJ2-5 TRBV7-3 CASSYTSVETQYF
TRBJ1-1 TRBV28 CASLTVQNTEAFF
TRBJ1-1 TRBV5-6 CASSLDWNTEAFF
TRBJ1-1 TRBV7-9 CASSQNSGNTEAFF
TRBJ1-1 TRBV9 CASSRENTNTEAFF
TRBJ2-5 TRBV25-1 CASSEYPDRAQETQYF
TRBJ2-2 TRBV7-2 CASSLRTTNTGELFF
TRBJ2-5 TRBV2 CASSEGDRARQETQYF
TRBJ2-1 TRBV10-3 CAISRDTGSYNEQFF
TRBJ2-1 TRBV11-2 CASSLGGRKGESYNEQFF
TRBJ2-2 TRBV10-1 CASSEDRGNTGELFF
TRBJ1-2 TRBV4-1 CASSQEDSRLTF
TRBJ1-2 TRBV19 CASNSGNYGYTF
TRBJ2-3 TRBV5-6 CASSFSGGHSNTQYF
TRBJ2-2 TRBV9 CASSVTQMNTGELFF
TRBJ2-3 TRBV10-1 CASSESAAGLLFAQYF
TRBJ2-3 TRBV5-1 CASSGSGTGVLIADTQYF
TRBJ1-2 TRBV9 CASSVVDRVLNYGYTF
TRBJ2-5 TRBV9 CASSVGLGEQETQYF
TRBJ2-7 TRBV27 CASSLRGGARYEQYF
TRBJ1-1 TRBV13 CASSLFRTEAFF
TRBJ1-6 TRBV6-1 CASSEVFQGHTYSPLHF
TRBJ1-1 TRBV5-4 CASSLEPQVATEAFF
TRBJ2-3 TRBV25-1 CASSEFQGFTDTQYF
TRBJ2-2 TRBV18 CASSPLAQNTGELFF
TRBJ2-2 TRBV29-1 CSVGAYTGTSGGTNTGELFF
TRBJ2-1 TRBV19 CASSIGGHEQFF
TRBJ1-2 TRBV4-1 CASSQRAMSGGNYGYTF
TRBJ1-6 TRBV7-2 CASSLGIQGAPSPLHF
TRBJ1-2 TRBV13 CASSLTYGQGGYTF
TRBJ2-5 TRBV5-1 CASSRTSGGKETQYF
TRBJ2-7 TRBV6-5 CASNPDSGTAYEQYF
TRBJ1-5 TRBV4-2 CASSQESRDDQPQHF
TRBJ2-2 TRBV7-7 CASSSPPGLAGGTGELFF
TRBJ1-5 TRBV5-5 CASSSGLIWGSNQPQHF
TRBJ1-6 TRBV5-3 CARSSTRSLDINSPLHF
TRBJ2-3 TRBV7-2 CASRGGPAGVEDTQYF
TRBJ1-5 TRBV6-4 CASSDVGRGQPQHF
TRBJ2-4 TRBV5-4 CASSLQAGLAKNIQYF
TRBJ2-5 TRBV6-1 CASSERGIQETQYF
TRBJ2-5 TRBV9 CASSVSPNRQYQETQYF
TRBJ1-2 TRBV7-2 CASSLGGERSYGYTF
TRBJ1-2 TRBV4-1 CASSHRDRTLGGTF
TRBJ2-1 TRBV7-2 CASSLASGGKNEQFF
TRBJ2-1 TRBV15 CATSRPAGGLQFF
TRBJ1-1 TRBV10-3 CAISQGDTEAFF
TRBJ2-1 TRBV27 CASSLSWSSPVSPIAASSYNEQFF
TRBJ1-5 TRBV7-8 CASSPDRGRRGSQHF
TRBJ1-2 TRBV5-6 CASSKPGLDNYGYTF
TRBJ2-1 TRBV13 CASSVAGEGYNEQFF
TRBJ2-7 TRBV6-1 CASSELLGSGVYEQYF